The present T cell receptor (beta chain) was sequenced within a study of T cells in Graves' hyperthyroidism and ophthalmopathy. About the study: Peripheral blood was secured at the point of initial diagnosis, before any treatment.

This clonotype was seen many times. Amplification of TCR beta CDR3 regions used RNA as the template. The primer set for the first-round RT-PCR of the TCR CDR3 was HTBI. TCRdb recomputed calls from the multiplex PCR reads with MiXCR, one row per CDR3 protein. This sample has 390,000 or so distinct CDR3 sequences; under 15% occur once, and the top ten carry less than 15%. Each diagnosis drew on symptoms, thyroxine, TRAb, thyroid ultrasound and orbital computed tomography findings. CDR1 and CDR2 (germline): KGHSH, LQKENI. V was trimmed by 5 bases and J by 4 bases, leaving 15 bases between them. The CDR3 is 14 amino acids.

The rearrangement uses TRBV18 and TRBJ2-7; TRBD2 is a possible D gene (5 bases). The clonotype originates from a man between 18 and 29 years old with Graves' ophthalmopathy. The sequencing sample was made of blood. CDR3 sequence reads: CASSSEGGFYEQYF. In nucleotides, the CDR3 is TGTGCCAGCTCATCCGAGGGTGGCTTTTACGAGCAGTACTTC.